This TCR beta chain was documented in a study of blood T cell repertoires in COVID-19. The CDR3 is 13 residues long. Germline V CDR1 and CDR2: PRHDT, FYEKMQ (reference sequence). V lost 3 bases to trimming and J lost 0 bases, with 6 bases between them. Using immunoSEQ multiplex PCR, the repertoire was profiled, and TCRdb retains in-frame clones only, with some absent. The data contain more than 400,000 clones, less than 95% of them singletons. V gene TRBV13 combines with J gene TRBJ2-7; possible D gene TRBD2, 6 bases. Sequenced input: PBMCs or T cells enriched from blood (not recorded which). This TCR came from a man aged 18-30 years who had recovered from COVID-19. In DNA, the CDR3 is TGTGCCAGCAGCTTCGGGAGCTCCTACGAGCAGTACTTC. Translated: CASSFGSSYEQYF.